The 11 T cell receptor beta chains given below trace back to one sample, sequenced in a study of T cell responses to AZD1222 COVID-19 vaccine. Sequencing was performed with immunoSEQ multiplex PCR; in TCRdb, only in-frame clones are kept and a portion is missing. The repertoire holds 150,000 to 200,000 clones, with around nine tenths as singletons. The sequenced sample was peripheral blood, obtained 28 days after the second AZD1222 dose. The receptors stem from an adult who received the AZD1222 COVID-19 vaccine.

The chain carries TRBV5-4 and TRBJ2-7; no definite D call. This CDR3 has 14 amino acids. Germline-derived CDR1 and CDR2 are SGHNT and YYREEE (reference sequence). V shed 4 bases and J shed 0 bases, with 11 bases lying between them. CDR3 in amino acids: CASSLDQSSYEQYF. In DNA form, the CDR3 reads TGTGCCAGCAGCCTAGACCAGAGCTCCTACGAGCAGTACTTC.

This clone was seen more than once but under ten times. The chain carries TRBV6-5 and TRBJ2-1; 7 bases agree with TRBD2. V lost 6 bases, J lost 0 bases, and 5 bases stayed unmatched. Germline loops: CDR1 MNHEY, CDR2 SVGAGI. The CDR3 covers 15 residues. CDR3 in DNA: TGTGCCAGCAGCCGAGGGGAGGGCTCCTACAATGAGCAGTTCTTC. Translation: CASSRGEGSYNEQFF.

The rearrangement uses TRBV24-1 and TRBJ2-1; 9 bases align to TRBD2. The CDR3 is 17 residues long. In germline, CDR1 is KGHDR, CDR2 SFDVKD. After removal of 2 bases from V and 5 bases from J, the junction contained 9 bases not matched to a gene. The CDR3 coding sequence is TGTGCCACCAGTGATTCCCTAGCGGGACTTAGGGACAATGAGCAGTTCTTC. Its protein product is CATSDSLAGLRDNEQFF.

The chain recombines TRBV5-1 with TRBJ2-7; maybe TRBD2 (6 bases). V was trimmed by 4 bases and J by 3 bases, leaving 20 bases between them. CDR3 length: 16 amino acids. The germline gives CDR1 SGHRS, CDR2 YFSETQ. CDR3 bases: TGCGCCAGCAGCCCAGCCCGACTAGTCGGGGTCTACGAGCAGTACTTC. It is translated as CASSPARLVGVYEQYF.

The V and J genes are TRBV11-2 and TRBJ1-2; TRBD1 matches at 7 bases. CDR3 size: 13 residues. V lost 1 base, J lost 6 bases, and 2 bases stayed unmatched. Germline V gives CDR1 SGHAT, CDR2 FQNNGV. The CDR3 loop reads CASSLAGGDGYTF. The CDR3 nucleotides are TGTGCCAGCAGCTTAGCAGGGGGTGATGGCTACACCTTC.

As to this clone: The same CDR3 also results from other DNA sequences found in this sample. The rearrangement joins TRBV6-1 to TRBJ1-2; no clear D. Deletions cut 2 bases from V and 2 bases from J, with 6 bases between. CDR3 length: 13 residues. CDR1 and CDR2 (germline): MNHNS, SASEGT. This CDR3 is CASSESVNYGYTF. The DNA of the CDR3 is TGTGCCAGCAGTGAATCCGTAAACTATGGCTACACCTTC.

The rearrangement links TRBV18 to TRBJ1-5; 10 nucleotides match TRBD1. The junction had 13 bases not matched to a gene; V was cut back by 5 bases and J by 0 bases. The CDR3 runs to 19 residues. Per the germline V gene, CDR1 is KGHSH and CDR2 is LQKENI. CDR3 DNA: TGTGCCAGCTCAGCCTCCGGGACAGGGGTATCCTATAGCAATCAGCCCCAGCATTTT. Its translation is CASSASGTGVSYSNQPQHF.

The V and J genes are TRBV2 and TRBJ2-3, with D possibly being TRBD2 (6 bases). The CDR3 contains 15 residues. CDR1 SNHLY and CDR2 FYNNEI come from the germline V gene. The germline V and J ends were trimmed by 3 bases and 1 base, with 11 bases remaining between them. CDR3 sequence (DNA): TGTGCCAGCAGTGACGGAGGGGCAGGCACAGATACGCAGTATTTT. This encodes CASSDGGAGTDTQYF.

Concerning this clone itself: Additional DNA sequences in this sample encode the identical CDR3. This chain connects TRBV5-1 to TRBJ2-3; TRBD2 matches at 7 bases. The trim removed 0 bases at V and 3 bases at J, leaving 4 bases unmatched. Germline values: CDR1 SGHRS, CDR2 YFSETQ. The CDR3 spans 15 residues. Here the CDR3 DNA reads TGCGCCAGCAGCTTGGGAGGGAGGGGTACAGATACGCAGTATTTT. It specifies CASSLGGRGTDTQYF.

The V gene is TRBV5-1, the J gene TRBJ2-5; 8 nucleotides match TRBD1. The V gene end was trimmed by 3 bases and the J gene end by 5 bases; junction bases not matched to a gene: 9. Per the germline V gene, CDR1 is SGHRS and CDR2 is YFSETQ. This CDR3 has 15 residues. In DNA form, the CDR3 reads TGCGCCAGCAGCTGGCTGACAGGGGAGCGGGAGACCCAGTACTTC. Translating it yields CASSWLTGERETQYF.

This clone was found once. V is TRBV11-2 and J is TRBJ2-7; 12 bases are a match to TRBD2. This CDR3 contains 17 residues. The junction had 8 bases not matched to a gene; V was cut back by 1 base and J by 4 bases. The germline V gene has CDR1 SGHAT and CDR2 FQNNGV. The CDR3 DNA is TGTGCCAGCAGCTTAGGGCCGACTAGCGGGAGTCAATACGAGCAGTACTTC. It codes for CASSLGPTSGSQYEQYF.